This T cell receptor (beta chain) was obtained from a study of beta chain features in type 1 diabetes. The overall study: Across all samples, approximately 110,000,000 sorted cells were examined.

Only a few counts were recorded for this clone. Sequencing targeted expressed TCRB transcripts, as all isolated RNA had been reverse transcribed. TCRdb keeps only in-frame clones here, not all; method: immunoSEQ multiplex PCR. The sample holds 200,000 to 250,000 clones, about 9.3% seen once. Per donor, one heparinised blood draw averaged around 0.12 L. Via CD45RO/CCR7/CD25/CD127/CD95/CD27, cells of the CD4+ naive, central memory, regulatory and stem cell-like memory subsets were sorted. The clonotype was recovered from a woman aged 18-35 years in good health. Sequences were obtained from naive CD4+ T cells from blood.

The CDR3 DNA follows: TGTGCCAGTAGCTCCAGCTCGGGGTTGGTCAATCAGCCCCAGCATTTT. Its translation is CASSSSSGLVNQPQHF. V gene TRBV19 combines with J gene TRBJ1-5; D unresolved. This CDR3 spans 16 amino acids. Per the germline V gene, CDR1 is LNHDA and CDR2 is SQIVND (reference sequence). V was pared by 6 bases and J by 3 bases, with 18 bases between.